The 2 T cell receptor beta chains reported below all come from one sample, sequenced in a study of shared clonotypes between healthy human individuals. TCRdb's table, derived via immunoSEQ multiplex PCR, lists solely in-frame clones and lacks some. Here the sample spans approximately 2,300,000 clones, about 90% being singletons. Sequences were obtained from naive CD4+ T cells from PBMCs. Subset here: CD45RA+ positively selected. Source of these receptors: a man between 18 and 35 years old in good health. Some clones in this sample may be carry-over from other donors' samples.

A remark on this clone: This specimen includes other DNA sequences encoding the same CDR3. The chain carries TRBV5-1 and TRBJ2-7, with 9 bases that match TRBD2. CDR3 size: 15 residues. Germline V gene data show CDR1 as SGHRS and CDR2 as YFSETQ. The V segment lost 0 bases and the J segment 3 bases; nucleotides outside the gene matches: 4. The CDR3 is CASSLVTSGSYEQYF. CDR3 nucleotide sequence: TGCGCCAGCAGCTTGGTGACTAGCGGAAGCTACGAGCAGTACTTC.

The rearrangement links TRBV27 to TRBJ2-2; D uncertain. This CDR3 spans 12 amino acids. Germline V gene sequence: CDR1 MNHEY, CDR2 SMNVEV (reference sequence). Trimming shortened V by 6 bases and J by 8 bases, and 10 bases separated the two germline ends. CDR3 in amino acids: CASSPQLGELFF. Written as DNA, the CDR3 is TGTGCCAGCAGCCCCCAGTTAGGGGAGCTGTTTTTT.